The T cell receptor (beta chain) under discussion was sequenced for a study of technical replicates of blood from several donors. Only in-frame clones appear in the TCRdb table, and some are missing; sequencing was by immunoSEQ multiplex PCR. The table has tens of thousands of clones, about 95% seen once. The sequenced material came from T cells isolated from PBMCs. The receptor was derived from a human donor in good health.

DNA for the CDR3: TGTGCCATCAGTGAGCGACAGGGGAATTACAATGAGCAGTTCTTC. Protein sequence: CAISERQGNYNEQFF. The chain combines TRBV10-3 with TRBJ2-1; 8 nucleotides align to TRBD1. The CDR3 has 15 residues. Germline CDR1 reads ENHRY; CDR2 reads SYGVKD. J lost 4 bases, V lost 2 bases, and 4 bases had no gene match.